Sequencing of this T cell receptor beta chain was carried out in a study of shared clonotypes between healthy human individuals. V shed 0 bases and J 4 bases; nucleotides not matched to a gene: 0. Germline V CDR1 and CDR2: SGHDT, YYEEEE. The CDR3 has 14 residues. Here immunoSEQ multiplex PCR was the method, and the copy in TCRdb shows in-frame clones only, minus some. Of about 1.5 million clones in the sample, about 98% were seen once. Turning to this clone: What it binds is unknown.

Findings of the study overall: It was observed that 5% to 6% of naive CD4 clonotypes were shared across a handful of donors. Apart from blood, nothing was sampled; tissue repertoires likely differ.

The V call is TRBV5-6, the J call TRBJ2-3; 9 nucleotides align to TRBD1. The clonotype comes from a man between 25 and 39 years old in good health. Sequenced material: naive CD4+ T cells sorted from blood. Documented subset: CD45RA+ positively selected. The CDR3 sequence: CASSLGTGADTQYF. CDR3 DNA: TGTGCCAGCAGCTTGGGGACAGGGGCAGATACGCAGTATTTT.